The clone carrying this TCR beta chain has a handful of counts. Its antigen is undetermined. CDR1 is MNHEY, CDR2 SVGAGI, per germline. The CDR3 is 15 amino acids. With 2 bases clipped from V and 15 bases from J, the junction kept 15 bases outside the gene matches. A J-beta primer mix and a sample-barcoded 5' primer were used in a second PCR of roughly 6 to 11 cycles. MiXCR, applied by TCRdb to the 5' RACE reads, yields one record per CDR3 protein. Of approximately 800,000 distinct CDR3 sequences listed, less than 80% were seen once; the top ten hold about 30%. The record originates from a study of blood T cells in healthy people across ages. Study-level points and caveats: Aged donors had fewer naive CD4+ cells and lower diversity than long-lived donors.

The V and J genes are TRBV6-5 and TRBJ2-1, with 8 bases matching TRBD1. This TCR was recovered from a man aged 25-45 years in good health. Source material: blood. DNA for the CDR3: TGTGCCAGCAGTTACCAGGGGACAGGCTCGTTCGACTTGTTCTTC. Its translation: CASSYQGTGSFDLFF.